Presented here are 22 T cell receptor beta chains from one specimen sequenced in a study of blood T cell repertoires in COVID-19. Profiled with immunoSEQ multiplex PCR; TCRdb holds only in-frame clones, not every one. The sample carries hundreds of thousands of clones, around 87% recorded once. Sequencing was done on a sample of PBMCs or T cells enriched from blood (not recorded which). Receptors originate from a man aged 25-45 years who had recovered from COVID-19.

The chain carries TRBV27 and TRBJ1-2; possible D gene TRBD1, 5 bases. Germline loops: CDR1 MNHEY, CDR2 SMNVEV (reference sequence). The CDR3 covers 15 residues. V was trimmed by 6 bases and J by 8 bases, leaving 22 bases between them. CDR3 amino acids: CASRPTFHGAEGYTF. In DNA form, the CDR3 reads TGTGCCAGCAGACCAACGTTTCATGGGGCTGAAGGCTACACCTTC.

This clone was picked up many times. The chain joins TRBV29-1 to TRBJ2-1; 10 nucleotides align to TRBD2. Looked up from germline, CDR1 is SQVTM and CDR2 is ANQGSEA. The V and J ends lost 4 bases and 0 bases, in that order; junction bases with no gene match: 9. The length of the CDR3 is 17 residues. CDR3 DNA sequence: TGCAGCGTTGCTAGCGGGAGCGCTAGGAGCTCCTACAATGAGCAGTTCTTC. Translation gives CSVASGSARSSYNEQFF.

This sequence joins TRBV5-5 and TRBJ2-7, with 7 bases that match TRBD2. V lost 0 bases, J lost 3 bases, and 6 bases stayed unmatched. Looked up from germline, CDR1 is SGHKS and CDR2 is YYEKEE (reference sequence). The CDR3 sequence is 15 residues long. The CDR3 DNA is TGTGCCAGCAGCTTGGGTCCCGGGACTAACTACGAGCAGTACTTC. The encoded protein is CASSLGPGTNYEQYF. The complete variable domain, with remaining parts taken from reference TRBV5-5 and TRBJ2-7, reads DAGVTQSPTHLIKTRGQQVTLRCSPISGHKSVSWYQQVLGQGPQFIFQYYEKEERGRGNFPDRFSARQFPNYSSELNVNALLLGDSALYLCASSLGPGTNYEQYFGPGTRLTVT.

The chain links TRBV3-1 (or the pseudogene TRBV3-2) to TRBJ1-3; D perhaps matches TRBD1 (6 bases). The CDR3 has 14 amino acids. Germline V gene data show CDR1 as LGHDT and CDR2 as YNNKEL (reference sequence). With 4 bases removed from V and 2 bases from J, the gap between germline ends came to 9 bases. CDR3 sequence (DNA): TGTGCCAGCAGCCGAAACAGGGCTGGAAACACCATATATTTT. Its protein is CASSRNRAGNTIYF.

CDR3 residues: CASSIDSYNQPQHF. The CDR3 nucleotides are TGTGCCAGTAGTATAGACAGTTACAATCAGCCCCAGCATTTT. This chain uses TRBV19 with TRBJ1-5; D gene unclear. The V gene's germline CDR1 is LNHDA and CDR2 SQIVND (reference sequence). The CDR3 spans 14 residues. V was pared by 0 bases and J by 3 bases, with 6 bases between.

J is TRBJ2-7 and V is TRBV6-5; D is possibly TRBD2 (5 bases). V was clipped by 2 bases and J by 0 bases, with 14 bases between them. CDR1 is MNHEY and CDR2 is SVGAGI in the germline V gene. The CDR3 contains 16 residues. The CDR3 sequence is CASSYASGTSSYEQYF. The CDR3 nucleotides are TGTGCCAGCAGTTACGCCAGCGGCACTTCCTCCTACGAGCAGTACTTC.

The chain combines TRBV30 with TRBJ1-1; the D gene is possibly TRBD1 (5 bases). Germline CDR1 and CDR2: GTSNPN and SVGIG (reference sequence). The CDR3 is 12 residues long. Trimming stripped 5 bases from V and 4 bases from J, with 11 bases between. CDR3 sequence: CAWGGGATEAFF. The CDR3, as DNA: TGTGCCTGGGGGGGAGGGGCCACTGAAGCTTTCTTT.

This chain uses TRBV7-8 with TRBJ2-5; 13 bases align to TRBD2. The CDR3 is 15 residues long. Trimming cost V 7 bases and J 5 bases; bases outside gene matches: 7. Per germline, CDR1 SGHVS and CDR2 FQNEAQ. CDR3 nucleotide sequence: TGTGCCAGCACCGCGGGGACTAGCGGGAAGGAGACCCAGTACTTC. This translates into CASTAGTSGKETQYF.

The chain has TRBV5-1 and TRBJ1-1, with 8 bases fitting TRBD1. Germline CDR1 SGHRS, CDR2 YFSETQ. The V segment lost 3 bases and the J segment 5 bases; nucleotides outside the gene matches: 9. The length of the CDR3 is 15 residues. The CDR3: CASSWMDRVDTEAFF. The CDR3 DNA follows: TGCGCCAGCAGCTGGATGGACAGGGTAGATACTGAAGCTTTCTTT.

The chain links TRBV24-1 to TRBJ1-5; maybe TRBD1 (5 bases). This CDR3 is 13 amino acids long. The germline V gene has CDR1 KGHDR and CDR2 SFDVKD. Trimming took 4 bases from V and 5 from J, leaving 8 bases between them. The CDR3 is CATSEAGDQPQHF. The CDR3 bases are TGTGCCACCAGTGAGGCGGGGGATCAGCCCCAGCATTTT.

The chain is built from TRBV6-5 and TRBJ2-5; TRBD2 might be the D (6 bases). Germline V gene data show CDR1 as MNHEY and CDR2 as SVGAGI. Trimming removed 2 bases from V and 2 bases from J, with 12 bases in between. The CDR3 runs to 15 residues. CDR3 nucleotide sequence: TGTGCCAGCAGTTACGGGGACGCGGGGCAAGAGACCCAGTACTTC. Translated, it gives CASSYGDAGQETQYF.

The chain uses TRBV5-1 and TRBJ1-2; 7 bases are shared with TRBD1. Looked up from germline, CDR1 is SGHRS and CDR2 is YFSETQ. V shed 5 bases, J shed 3 bases, and the junction held 7 bases outside the gene matches. The CDR3 is 14 amino acids. This CDR3 reads CASSATGSDYGYTF. CDR3 bases: TGCGCCAGCAGTGCGACAGGGAGTGACTATGGCTACACCTTC.

The V gene is TRBV27, the J gene TRBJ2-7; 11 bases map to TRBD2. CDR1 is MNHEY, CDR2 SMNVEV, per germline (reference sequence). This CDR3 is built from 15 residues. Losses at the gene ends were 5 bases for V and 6 bases for J; bases not matched to a gene: 9. This chain's CDR3 is CASSRTSGGPTEQYF. CDR3 nucleotide sequence: TGTGCCAGCAGTCGAACTAGCGGGGGCCCCACCGAGCAGTACTTC.

This clone was recorded a few times. The chain recombines TRBV5-1 with TRBJ1-4; 8 nucleotides agree with TRBD1. The CDR3 is 15 residues long. Losses at the gene ends were 1 base for V and 11 bases for J; bases not matched to a gene: 10. Germline CDR1 SGHRS, CDR2 YFSETQ. CDR3 DNA: TGCGCCAGCAGCTTGTACGAGACAGGGGTGGCGAAACTGTTTTTT. It encodes CASSLYETGVAKLFF. The full variable domain, completed using reference TRBV5-1 and TRBJ1-4, is KAGVTQTPRYLIKTRGQQVTLSCSPISGHRSVSWYQQTPGQGLQFLFEYFSETQRNKGNFPGRFSGRQFSNSRSEMNVSTLELGDSALYLCASSLYETGVAKLFFGSGTQLSVL.

The V call is TRBV28, the J call TRBJ2-7; TRBD2 agrees at 9 bases. V shed 6 bases, J shed 3 bases, and the junction held 12 bases outside the gene matches. CDR1 MDHEN and CDR2 SYDVKM come from the germline V gene. This CDR3 has 16 residues. The CDR3 DNA reads TGTGCCAGCAGCAGCTTCCTAGCGGGGCAGTTCTACGAGCAGTACTTC. It yields the protein CASSSFLAGQFYEQYF.

About this clone: One end of the junction does not line up with germline, which may come from a read error. The rearrangement uses TRBV28 and TRBJ2-7; D not resolved. Germline values: CDR1 MDHEN, CDR2 SYDVKM. The CDR3 contains 12 residues. The CDR3 nucleotides are TGTGCCAGCACCAGCGAAGTCTACGAGCGGTACTTC. Protein: CASTSEVYERYF.

This chain connects TRBV18 to TRBJ1-5; D is undetermined. The V end was cut by 3 bases, the J end by 11 bases, with 11 bases between. Germline values: CDR1 KGHSH, CDR2 LQKENI. The length of the CDR3 is 12 residues. This CDR3 is CASSPPGEAQHF. CDR3 nucleotides: TGTGCCAGCTCACCCCCTGGAGAAGCCCAGCATTTT.

The chain is built from TRBV18 and TRBJ1-2; no firm D call. The CDR3 runs to 15 residues. The germline V gene encodes CDR1 KGHSH and CDR2 LQKENI. V gave up 2 bases and J gave up 0 bases, with 10 bases separating them. The CDR3 protein is CASSPDQVSNYGYTF. The CDR3 region has the DNA TGTGCCAGCTCACCAGATCAGGTTTCTAACTATGGCTACACCTTC.

The chain couples TRBV7-8 to TRBJ2-7; D is unresolved. CDR1 is SGHVS, CDR2 FQNEAQ, per germline. V lost 1 base and J 2 bases, leaving 12 bases between the germline ends. The CDR3 spans 15 residues. In DNA form, the CDR3 reads TGTGCCAGCAGCTTAGTTCAGGCCAGCCCCTACGAGCAGTACTTC. Translation gives CASSLVQASPYEQYF.

V usage is TRBV7-9 and J usage is TRBJ2-1; D unresolved. The CDR3 contains 14 residues. Trimming removed 1 base at V and 3 bases at J, with 7 bases between. In germline, CDR1 is SEHNR, CDR2 FQNEAQ (reference sequence). The CDR3 loop is CASSLGADYNEQFF. In DNA form, the CDR3 reads TGTGCCAGCAGCTTAGGGGCAGACTACAATGAGCAGTTCTTC.

The chain has TRBV4-1 and TRBJ2-1; 7 nucleotides align to TRBD2. This CDR3 spans 17 amino acids. Germline V gene data show CDR1 as MGHRA and CDR2 as YSYEKL. V trimming: 2 bases; J trimming: 0 bases; junction bases outside the gene matches: 7. DNA for the CDR3: TGCGCCAGCAGCCAACACCAGCGGGGAAGCTCCTACAATGAGCAGTTCTTC. It codes for CASSQHQRGSSYNEQFF.

The chain couples TRBV28 to TRBJ1-5; perhaps TRBD1 as D (5 bases). The CDR3 totals 16 residues. Trimming removed 1 base from V and 3 bases from J, with 13 bases in between. Germline V CDR1 and CDR2: MDHEN, SYDVKM. CDR3 bases: TGTGCCAGCAGTTTATTGGTAGGGGAAATCAATCAGCCCCAGCATTTT. This translates into CASSLLVGEINQPQHF.